This T cell receptor (beta chain) appears in the sequencing data of a study of T cells expressing NK-cell markers. Turning to the study itself: In sorted CD3+CD56+NKG2C+, CD3+CD56+NKG2C- and CD3+CD56-NKG2C+ T cells, TCR beta repertoires were obtained. In the group of eight sequenced donors, seven were HCMV-seropositive and one was seronegative.

CDR3 length: 13 amino acids. No DNA is given; TCRdb re-called the 5' RACE reads and lists each CDR3 protein once. Found here are 500,000 to 600,000 distinct CDR3 sequences; the top ten clones hold around 3.3%. Material: blood T cells: a sorted CD56 or NKG2C T cell subset, CD4+ or CD8+ T cells, or bulk PBMC T cells (not recorded which). The TCR comes from a man between 18 and 35 years old in good health. This sequence joins TRBV12-3 or TRBV12-4 and TRBJ1-6. The CDR3 sequence is CASSRSGDSPLHF.